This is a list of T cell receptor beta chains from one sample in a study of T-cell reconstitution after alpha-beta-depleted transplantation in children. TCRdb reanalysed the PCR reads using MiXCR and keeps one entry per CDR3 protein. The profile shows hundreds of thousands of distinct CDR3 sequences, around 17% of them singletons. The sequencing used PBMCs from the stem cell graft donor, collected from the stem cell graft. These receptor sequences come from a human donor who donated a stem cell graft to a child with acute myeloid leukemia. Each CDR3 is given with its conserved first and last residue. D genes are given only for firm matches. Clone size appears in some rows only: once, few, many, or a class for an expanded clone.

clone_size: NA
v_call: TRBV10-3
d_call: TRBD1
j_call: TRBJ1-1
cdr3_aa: CAASPGTATEAFF
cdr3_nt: TGTGCCGCCTCCCCTGGGACAGCAACTGAAGCTTTCTTT

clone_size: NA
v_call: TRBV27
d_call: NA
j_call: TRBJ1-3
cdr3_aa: CASSYRGPGNTIYF
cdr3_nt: TGTGCCAGCAGTTATAGGGGCCCTGGAAACACCATATATTTT

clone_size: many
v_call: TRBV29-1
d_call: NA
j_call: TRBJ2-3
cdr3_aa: CSVTGVGQWSTDTQYF
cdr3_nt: TGCAGCGTTACCGGGGTGGGGCAGTGGAGCACAGATACGCAGTATTTT

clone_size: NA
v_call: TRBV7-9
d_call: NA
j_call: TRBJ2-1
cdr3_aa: CASSRLQGPDEQFF
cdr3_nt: TGTGCCAGCAGCAGGCTCCAAGGGCCCGATGAGCAGTTCTTC

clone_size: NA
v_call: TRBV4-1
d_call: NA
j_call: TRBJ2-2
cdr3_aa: CASSQGSSVLNTGELFF
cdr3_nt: TGCGCCAGCAGCCAAGGAAGTAGCGTCCTGAACACCGGGGAGCTGTTTTTT

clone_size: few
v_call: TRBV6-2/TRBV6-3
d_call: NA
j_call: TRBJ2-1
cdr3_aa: CASSYTHPYNEQFF
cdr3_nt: TGTGCCAGCAGTTACACTCACCCTTACAATGAGCAGTTCTTC

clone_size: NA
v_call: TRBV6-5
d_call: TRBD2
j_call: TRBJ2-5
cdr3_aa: CASSYSIYAGGRETQYF
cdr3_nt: TGTGCCAGCAGTTACTCGATTTATGCGGGGGGCAGGGAGACCCAGTACTTC

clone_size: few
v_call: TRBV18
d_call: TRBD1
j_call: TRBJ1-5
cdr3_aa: CASSPGTGNRMGQPQHF
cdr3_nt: TGTGCCAGCTCACCTGGGACAGGGAACAGGATGGGGCAGCCCCAGCATTTT

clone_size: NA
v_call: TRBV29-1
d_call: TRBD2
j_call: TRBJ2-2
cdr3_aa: CSVGASGTNTGELFF
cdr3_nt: TGCAGCGTTGGGGCTAGCGGAACCAACACCGGGGAGCTGTTTTTT

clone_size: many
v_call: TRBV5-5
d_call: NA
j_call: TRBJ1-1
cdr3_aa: CASSWGAEAFF
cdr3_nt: TGTGCCAGCAGCTGGGGGGCTGAAGCTTTCTTT

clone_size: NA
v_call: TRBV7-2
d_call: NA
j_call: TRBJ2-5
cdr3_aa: CASSSGPGPWGQYF
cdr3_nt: TGTGCCAGCAGCTCTGGACCGGGCCCCTGGGGCCAGTACTTC

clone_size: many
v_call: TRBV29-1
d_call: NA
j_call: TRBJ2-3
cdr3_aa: CSALTTDTQYF
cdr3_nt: TGCAGCGCCCTCACTACAGATACGCAGTATTTT

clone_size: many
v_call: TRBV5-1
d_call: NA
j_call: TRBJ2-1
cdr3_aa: CASSPPSSGVNEQFF
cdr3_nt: TGCGCCAGCAGCCCCCCGAGTTCCGGGGTCAATGAGCAGTTCTTC

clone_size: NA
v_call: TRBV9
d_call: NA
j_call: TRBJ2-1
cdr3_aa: CASSPRPSGEQFF
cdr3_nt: TGTGCCAGCAGCCCCCGTCCTAGTGGTGAGCAGTTCTTC

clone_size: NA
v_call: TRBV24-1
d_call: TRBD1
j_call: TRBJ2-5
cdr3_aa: CATSDLKGAGGQETQYF
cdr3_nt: TGTGCCACCAGTGATTTAAAGGGGGCAGGGGGCCAAGAGACCCAGTACTTC

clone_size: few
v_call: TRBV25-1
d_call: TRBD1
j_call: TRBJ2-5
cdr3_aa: CASSAGGRETQYF
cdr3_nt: TGTGCCAGCAGTGCAGGGGGCAGGGAGACCCAGTACTTC

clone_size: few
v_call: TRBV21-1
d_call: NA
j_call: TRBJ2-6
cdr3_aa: CASSGDGCNRANVLTF
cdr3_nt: TGTGCCAGTTCGGGGGACGGGTGTAATAGGGCCAACGTCCTGACTTTC

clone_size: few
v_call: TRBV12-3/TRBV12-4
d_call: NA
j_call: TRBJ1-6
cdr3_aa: CASSLLLGSSPLHF
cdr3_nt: TGTGCCAGCAGCCTCCTCCTAGGTAGCTCACCCCTCCACTTT

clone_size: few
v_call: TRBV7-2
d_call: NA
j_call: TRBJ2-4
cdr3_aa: CASSPITAVLNIQYF
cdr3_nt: TGTGCCAGCAGCCCGATCACGGCAGTCTTAAACATTCAGTACTTC

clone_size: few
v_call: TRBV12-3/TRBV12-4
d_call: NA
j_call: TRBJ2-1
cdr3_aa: CASRLREADNEQFF
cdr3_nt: TGTGCCAGCAGGCTAAGGGAGGCGGACAATGAGCAGTTCTTC

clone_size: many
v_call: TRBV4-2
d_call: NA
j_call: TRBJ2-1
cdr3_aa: CASSQDPGYEQFF
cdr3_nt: TGTGCCAGCAGCCAAGATCCGGGGTATGAGCAGTTCTTC

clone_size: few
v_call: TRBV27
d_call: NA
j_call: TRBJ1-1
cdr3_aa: CAARTPGTKNTEAFF
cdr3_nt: TGTGCCGCCAGAACGCCCGGGACAAAGAACACTGAAGCTTTCTTT

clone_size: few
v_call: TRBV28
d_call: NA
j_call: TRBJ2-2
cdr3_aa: CASSLAGNANTGELFF
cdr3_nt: TGTGCCAGCAGTTTAGCAGGGAACGCGAACACCGGGGAGCTGTTTTTT

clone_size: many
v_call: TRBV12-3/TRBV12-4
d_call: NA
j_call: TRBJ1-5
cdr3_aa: CASGRQGNYQPQHF
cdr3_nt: TGTGCCAGCGGTCGTCAGGGTAACTATCAGCCCCAGCATTTT

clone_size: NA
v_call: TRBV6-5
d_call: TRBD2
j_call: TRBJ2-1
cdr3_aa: CASRWTSGGSSYNEQFF
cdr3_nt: TGTGCCAGCAGGTGGACTAGCGGGGGAAGCTCCTACAATGAGCAGTTCTTC

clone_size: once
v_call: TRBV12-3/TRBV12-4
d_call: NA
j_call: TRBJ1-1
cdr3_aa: CASSPERNTEAFF
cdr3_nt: TGTGCCAGCTCTCCCGAGAGGAACACTGAAGCTTTCTTT

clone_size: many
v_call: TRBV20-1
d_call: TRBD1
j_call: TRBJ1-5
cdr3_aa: CSATTRRQGGNQPQHF
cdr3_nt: TGCAGTGCCACAACCCGAAGACAGGGCGGAAATCAGCCCCAGCATTTT

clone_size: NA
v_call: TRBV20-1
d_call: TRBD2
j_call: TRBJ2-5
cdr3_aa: CSAENSAGLAYQETQYF
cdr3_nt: TGCAGTGCCGAAAACTCCGCCGGACTAGCGTACCAAGAGACCCAGTACTTC